These 28 T cell receptor beta chains were sequenced from one sample in a study of identical twins. TCRdb fed the 5' RACE reads into MiXCR, producing one record per CDR3 protein. The repertoire holds roughly 720,000 distinct CDR3 sequences, about 18% seen once, with around 13% in the top ten. Separately, the same data were catalogued under a study of T cells expressing NK-cell markers.

The specimen was PBMCs. These receptors originate from a woman aged 18 to 35 in good health.

In this sample, this clonotype turned up a few times. The chain combines TRBV11-2 with TRBJ2-7, with 8 positions matching TRBD2. The CDR3 totals 15 residues. V lost 3 bases and J lost 3; bases outside the gene matches: 7. CDR1 and CDR2 from the germline V gene are SGHAT and FQNNGV. The CDR3 nucleotides read TGTGCCAGCAGCTTCGCTAGCGGGCCTCTCTACGAGCAGTACTTC. This gives the protein CASSFASGPLYEQYF. The full variable domain, its missing parts supplied by reference TRBV11-2 and TRBJ2-7, is EAGVAQSPRYKIIEKRQSVAFWCNPISGHATLYWYQQILGQGPKLLIQFQNNGVVDDSQLPKDRFSAERLKGVDSTLKIQPAKLEDSAVYLCASSFASGPLYEQYFGPGTRLTVT.

The CDR3 bases are TGTGCCAGCAGCCAGGGTCACTCCTACGAGCAGTACTTC. Translated, it gives CASSQGHSYEQYF. The chain uses TRBV3-1 and TRBJ2-7; D call uncertain. In germline, CDR1 is LGHDT, CDR2 YNNKEL (reference sequence). CDR3 length equals 13 residues. The V gene lost 3 bases and the J gene lost 0 bases, with 6 bases spanning the gap.

This clonotype was detected only a few times. The chain combines TRBV5-5 with TRBJ2-1, with a possible D match to TRBD2 (5 bases). CDR1 and CDR2 (germline): SGHKS, YYEKEE (reference sequence). Trimming stripped 4 bases from V and 12 bases from J, with 11 bases between. The CDR3 sequence is 11 residues long. The CDR3 loop reads CASSTTAGQFF. CDR3 DNA: TGTGCCAGCAGCACGACCGCGGGGCAGTTCTTC.

V is TRBV20-1 and J is TRBJ2-1; 10 bases fit TRBD2. With V trimmed by 2 bases and J by 5 bases, 9 bases remained unmatched. The germline V gene encodes CDR1 DFQATT and CDR2 SNEGSKA (reference sequence). This CDR3 comprises 16 residues. The CDR3 reads CSARPPGLASDNEQFF. The CDR3 DNA is TGCAGTGCTAGACCACCGGGACTAGCGTCAGACAATGAGCAGTTCTTC.

This chain uses TRBV7-9 with TRBJ2-7, with no clear D. Germline V lookup: CDR1 SEHNR, CDR2 FQNEAQ (reference sequence). V was trimmed by 5 bases and J by 0 bases, leaving 8 bases between them. The CDR3 totals 13 residues. The CDR3: CASSAPSSYEQYF. The CDR3 DNA sequence: TGTGCCAGCAGCGCCCCCAGCTCCTACGAGCAGTACTTC.

The chain links TRBV20-1 to TRBJ2-3; D might be TRBD2 (5 bases). The germline V gene encodes CDR1 DFQATT and CDR2 SNEGSKA (reference sequence). The CDR3 contains 16 residues. V lost 4 bases and J lost 1, with 18 bases in between. The CDR3 region has the DNA TGCAGTGCTAAGCCGCCGGGGTCCTTTCGCACAGATACGCAGTATTTT. Translation gives CSAKPPGSFRTDTQYF.

This clonotype was found many times. The CDR3 spells CASSFQGGLGAFF. CDR3 sequence (DNA): TGTGCCAGCAGTTTTCAGGGAGGATTGGGAGCTTTCTTT. This chain connects TRBV12-3 or TRBV12-4 to TRBJ1-1; a weak D match, TRBD1 (5 bases). The CDR3 is 13 residues long. V gave up 3 bases and J gave up 10 bases, with 15 bases separating them.

The chain links TRBV9 to TRBJ2-2; 7 bases line up with TRBD2. With 3 bases clipped from V and 1 base from J, the junction kept 3 bases outside the gene matches. CDR1 and CDR2 (germline): SGDLS, YYNGEE. The CDR3 contains 15 residues. CDR3 residues: CASSGSSGNTGELFF. The CDR3 nucleotides read TGTGCCAGCAGCGGTTCTAGCGGGAACACCGGGGAGCTGTTTTTT.

This chain links TRBV7-9 with TRBJ1-6; D is perhaps TRBD1 (6 bases). The CDR3 has 16 residues. The V and J ends lost 0 bases and 8 bases respectively, with 14 bases between them. CDR1 and CDR2 from the germline V gene are SEHNR and FQNEAQ (reference sequence). The CDR3 loop reads CASSLAFQRQDSPLHF. CDR3 sequence (DNA): TGTGCCAGCAGCTTAGCGTTCCAGAGACAGGATTCACCCCTCCACTTT.

This clonotype was seen once. The V and J genes are TRBV5-5 and TRBJ2-3; TRBD2 matches at 10 bases. There are 15 residues in the CDR3. CDR1 is SGHKS, CDR2 YYEKEE, per germline (reference sequence). The junction had 4 bases not matched to a gene; V was cut back by 4 bases and J by 2 bases. In nucleotides, the CDR3 is TGTGCCAGCAGCACGACTAGCGGGTACACAGATACGCAGTATTTT. As protein: CASSTTSGYTDTQYF.

This clonotype was counted between two and nine times. The CDR3 DNA reads TGTGCCAGCAGTGACTCTAGCGGGGGGCGGGATACGCAGTATTTT. This gives the protein CASSDSSGGRDTQYF. The rearrangement uses TRBV25-1 and TRBJ2-3; 11 bases line up with TRBD2. This CDR3 has 15 amino acids. Looked up from germline, CDR1 is MGHDK and CDR2 is SYGVNS. The V and J ends lost 3 bases and 6 bases, in that order; junction bases with no gene match: 5. The entire variable domain, with the rest obtained from reference TRBV25-1 and TRBJ2-3, is as follows: EADIYQTPRYLVIGTGKKITLECSQTMGHDKMYWYQQDPGMELHLIHYSYGVNSTEKGDLSSESTVSRIRTEHFPLTLESARPSHTSQYLCASSDSSGGRDTQYFGPGTRLTVL.

This clonotype was seen only a few times. V and J are TRBV6-1 and TRBJ2-7, with TRBD2 matching over 11 bases. CDR1 is MNHNS and CDR2 is SASEGT in the germline V gene. This CDR3 is built from 15 residues. J was trimmed by 6 bases and V by 6 bases; bases with no gene match: 10. The CDR3 protein is CASSGTSGSRGEQYF. CDR3 DNA: TGTGCCAGCAGCGGTACTAGCGGGAGTAGGGGCGAGCAGTACTTC.

The chain employs TRBV5-1 and TRBJ2-1; 8 bases map to TRBD2. The V gene end was trimmed by 5 bases and the J gene end by 5 bases; junction bases not matched to a gene: 6. The CDR3 totals 14 residues. Germline loops: CDR1 SGHRS, CDR2 YFSETQ. CDR3 sequence (DNA): TGCGCCAGCAGGCCTACTAGCGGCAACAATGAGCAGTTCTTC. Protein product: CASRPTSGNNEQFF.

The chain carries TRBV6-1 and TRBJ2-1, with D unclear. CDR1 is MNHNS and CDR2 is SASEGT in the germline V gene. The V and J ends lost 6 bases and 7 bases respectively, with 25 bases between them. This CDR3 spans 17 amino acids. For the CDR3, the DNA is TGTGCCAGCAGCCCCTCGGACGGAGCTAGGGTTGGGAATGAGCAGTTCTTC. It specifies CASSPSDGARVGNEQFF.

CDR3 nucleotides: TGTGCCATCAGTGTAAAGAGAATAGCCAAAAACATTCAGTACTTC. It translates to CAISVKRIAKNIQYF. This rearrangement joins TRBV10-3 to TRBJ2-4, with no clear D. This CDR3 is built from 15 residues. The V end lost 4 bases, the J end lost 0 bases, and 10 bases lay between the germline ends. CDR1 ENHRY and CDR2 SYGVKD come from the germline V gene.

This clonotype came up many times. The chain has TRBV5-1 and TRBJ2-1, with 10 positions matching TRBD2. V was pared by 5 bases and J by 2 bases, with 4 bases of the junction left unmatched. Per germline, CDR1 SGHRS and CDR2 YFSETQ. The CDR3 length is 15 residues. CDR3 nucleotides: TGCGCCAGCAGAACGGGACTAGCGCCCTACAATGAGCAGTTCTTC. Its protein is CASRTGLAPYNEQFF.

The rearrangement uses TRBV7-2 and TRBJ2-7; maybe TRBD1 (5 bases). Per the germline V gene, CDR1 is SGHTA and CDR2 is FQGNSA. Trimming stripped 2 bases from V and 2 bases from J, with 10 bases between. The CDR3 has 14 residues. CDR3 residues: CASSLMLGAYEQYF. The CDR3 DNA is TGTGCCAGCAGCTTAATGTTAGGGGCCTACGAGCAGTACTTC.

The J gene is TRBJ1-2, the V gene TRBV12-3 or TRBV12-4; D gene unclear. The CDR3 has 13 amino acids. Trimming pared 4 bases from V and 4 bases from J, leaving 10 bases between. CDR3 sequence reads: CASSSPSSYGYTF. The CDR3 nucleotides read TGTGCCAGCAGTTCCCCCTCCTCCTATGGCTACACCTTC.

This clonotype was found a few times. The chain links TRBV4-3 to TRBJ2-3; TRBD2 might be the D (5 bases). The germline gives CDR1 LGHNA, CDR2 YSLEER. The CDR3 is 13 residues long. Trimming cost V 4 bases and J 6 bases, with 11 bases left between them. CDR3 sequence reads: CASSPTTGDTQYF. The CDR3 DNA reads TGCGCCAGCAGCCCGACGACGGGGGATACGCAGTATTTT.

This clonotype was counted between two and nine times. The chain has TRBV5-1 and TRBJ1-2; 8 bases are a match to TRBD1. CDR1 and CDR2 (germline): SGHRS, YFSETQ. The CDR3 contains 14 residues. With 1 base clipped from V and 6 bases from J, the junction kept 5 bases outside the gene matches. The CDR3 bases are TGCGCCAGCAGCTTGACAGGGGGAAGAGATGGCTACACCTTC. Protein sequence: CASSLTGGRDGYTF.

V is TRBV16 and J is TRBJ2-7; D could derive from TRBD1 or TRBD2 (5 bases each). The V end was cut by 2 bases, the J end by 5 bases, with 13 bases between. There are 14 residues in the CDR3. From germline, CDR1 is KGHSY and CDR2 FQNENV. The CDR3 nucleotides read TGTGCCAGCAGCCAAGGCAGGGTGGGAGACGAGCAGTACTTC. Amino acids: CASSQGRVGDEQYF.

This chain connects TRBV5-1 to TRBJ1-2; the match to TRBD1 covers 7 bases. Per the germline V gene, CDR1 is SGHRS and CDR2 is YFSETQ. V lost 5 bases and J lost 2; bases outside the gene matches: 6. This CDR3 is built from 14 residues. The CDR3 bases are TGCGCCAGCAGTCTGACAGGGAAGAACTATGGCTACACCTTC. It translates to CASSLTGKNYGYTF. Combining the CDR3 with reference TRBV5-1 and TRBJ1-2 gives the whole variable domain KAGVTQTPRYLIKTRGQQVTLSCSPISGHRSVSWYQQTPGQGLQFLFEYFSETQRNKGNFPGRFSGRQFSNSRSEMNVSTLELGDSALYLCASSLTGKNYGYTFGSGTRLTVV.

This chain connects TRBV5-1 to TRBJ2-1, with D possibly being TRBD2 (6 bases). The CDR3 is 15 residues long. Trimming left V 2 bases short and J 4 bases short, with 13 bases between. The germline gives CDR1 SGHRS, CDR2 YFSETQ. DNA of the CDR3: TGCGCCAGCAGCTTCAGTGAGCGGGTTTACAATGAGCAGTTCTTC. It specifies CASSFSERVYNEQFF.

V gene TRBV2 combines with J gene TRBJ2-3; TRBD2 is a possible D gene (5 bases). The CDR3 extends over 15 amino acids. Germline V gene data show CDR1 as SNHLY and CDR2 as FYNNEI. The V gene lost 6 bases and the J gene lost 0 bases, with 13 bases spanning the gap. CDR3: CASRIAFISTDTQYF. The CDR3 DNA reads as TGTGCCAGCAGGATAGCGTTTATTAGCACAGATACGCAGTATTTT. The variable domain in full, completed from reference TRBV2 and TRBJ2-3, reads EPEVTQTPSHQVTQMGQEVILRCVPISNHLYFYWYRQILGQKVEFLVSFYNNEISEKSEIFDDQFSVERPDGSNFTLKIRSTKLEDSAMYFCASRIAFISTDTQYFGPGTRLTVL.

This clonotype was detected many times. The CDR3 loop reads CASSFAGSNQPQHF. The CDR3 nucleotides are TGTGCCAGCAGTTTCGCGGGGAGCAATCAGCCCCAGCATTTT. V and J are TRBV12-3 or TRBV12-4 and TRBJ1-5; no clear D. Trimming pared 3 bases from V and 1 base from J, leaving 7 bases between. The CDR3 covers 14 residues.

V gene TRBV12-5 combines with J gene TRBJ2-7, with 10 bases that match TRBD1. The CDR3 spans 14 residues. J gave up 2 bases and V 6 bases, and 4 bases lay outside the gene matches. CDR1 is LGHNT, CDR2 FRNRAP, per germline. The CDR3 DNA reads as TGTGCTAGTGGAACGGGACAGGGGACCTACGAGCAGTACTTC. It specifies CASGTGQGTYEQYF.

This clonotype has just a few counts. The J gene is TRBJ2-1, the V gene TRBV12-3 or TRBV12-4; no definite D call. V dropped 5 bases and J dropped 3 bases, with 17 bases sitting between them. The CDR3 runs 16 residues. The CDR3 nucleotides are TGTGCCAGCAGTCACCTTATGGGCGGAAACTACAATGAGCAGTTCTTC. Translating it yields CASSHLMGGNYNEQFF.

V usage is TRBV5-1 and J usage is TRBJ2-7; D is unresolved. Trimming pared 0 bases from V and 9 bases from J, leaving 16 bases between. The CDR3 is 14 residues long. Germline V gives CDR1 SGHRS, CDR2 YFSETQ. CDR3 sequence: CASSLAMATTGQYF. The CDR3 DNA reads TGCGCCAGCAGCTTGGCTATGGCTACCACCGGGCAGTACTTC.